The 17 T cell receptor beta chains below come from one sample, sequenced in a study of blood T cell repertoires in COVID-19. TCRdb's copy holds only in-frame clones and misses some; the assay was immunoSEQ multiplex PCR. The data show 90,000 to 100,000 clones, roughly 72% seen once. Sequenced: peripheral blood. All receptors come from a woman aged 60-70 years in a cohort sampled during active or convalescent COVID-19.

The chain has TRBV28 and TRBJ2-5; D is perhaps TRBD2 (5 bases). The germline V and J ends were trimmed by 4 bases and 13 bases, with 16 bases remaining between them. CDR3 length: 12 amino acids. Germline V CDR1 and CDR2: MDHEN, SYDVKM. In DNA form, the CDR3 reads TGTGCCAGCAGTTCCGGGAAGGAGACTGTGTACTTC. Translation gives CASSSGKETVYF.

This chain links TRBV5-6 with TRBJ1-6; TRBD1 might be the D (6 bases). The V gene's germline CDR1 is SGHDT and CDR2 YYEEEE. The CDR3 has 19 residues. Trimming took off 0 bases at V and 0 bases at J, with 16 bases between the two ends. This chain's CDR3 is CASSLAPGQGSSYNSPLHF. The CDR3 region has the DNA TGTGCCAGCAGCTTGGCGCCCGGGCAGGGGAGCTCCTATAATTCACCCCTCCACTTT.

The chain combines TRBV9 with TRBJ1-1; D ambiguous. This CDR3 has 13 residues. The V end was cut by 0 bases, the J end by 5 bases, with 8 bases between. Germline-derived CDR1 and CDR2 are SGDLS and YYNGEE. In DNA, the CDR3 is TGTGCCAGCAGCGTAGCGGTCGGGACTGAAGCTTTCTTT. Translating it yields CASSVAVGTEAFF.

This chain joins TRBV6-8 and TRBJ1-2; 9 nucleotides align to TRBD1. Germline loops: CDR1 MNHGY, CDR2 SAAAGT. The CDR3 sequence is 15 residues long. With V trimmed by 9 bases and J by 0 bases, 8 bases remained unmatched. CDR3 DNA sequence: TGTGCCAGACCTGGACAGGGGCAATCTAACTATGGCTACACCTTC. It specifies CARPGQGQSNYGYTF.

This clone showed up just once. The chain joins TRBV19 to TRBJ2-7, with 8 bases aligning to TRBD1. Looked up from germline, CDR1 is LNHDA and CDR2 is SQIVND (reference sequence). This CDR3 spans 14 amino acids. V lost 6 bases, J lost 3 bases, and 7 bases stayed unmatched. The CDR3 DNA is TGTGCCAGTAGGCGGGGACAGGCCGGCTACGAGCAGTACTTC. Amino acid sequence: CASRRGQAGYEQYF.

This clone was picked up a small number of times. CDR3 region: CASSPKGLAGVVIQYF. DNA of the CDR3: TGTGCCAGCAGTCCGAAGGGACTAGCGGGGGTAGTCATTCAGTACTTC. The chain couples TRBV6-2 or TRBV6-3 to TRBJ2-4; 14 nucleotides align to TRBD2. Trimming took 5 bases from V and 9 from J; bases not matched to a gene: 9. Germline V gene lookup returns CDR1 MNHEY and CDR2 SVGEGT. The CDR3 spans 16 residues.

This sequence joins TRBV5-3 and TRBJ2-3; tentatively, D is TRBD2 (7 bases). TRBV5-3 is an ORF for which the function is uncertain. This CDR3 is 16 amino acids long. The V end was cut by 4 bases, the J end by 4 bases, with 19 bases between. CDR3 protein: CARSQDGQSGADTQYF. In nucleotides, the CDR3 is TGTGCCAGAAGCCAAGACGGACAGAGCGGGGCAGATACGCAGTATTTT.

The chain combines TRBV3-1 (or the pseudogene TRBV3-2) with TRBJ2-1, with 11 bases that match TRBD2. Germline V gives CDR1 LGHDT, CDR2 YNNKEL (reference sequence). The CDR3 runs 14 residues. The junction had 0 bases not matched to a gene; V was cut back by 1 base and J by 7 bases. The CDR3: CASSQGLAGNEQFF. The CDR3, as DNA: TGTGCCAGCAGCCAAGGACTAGCGGGGAATGAGCAGTTCTTC.

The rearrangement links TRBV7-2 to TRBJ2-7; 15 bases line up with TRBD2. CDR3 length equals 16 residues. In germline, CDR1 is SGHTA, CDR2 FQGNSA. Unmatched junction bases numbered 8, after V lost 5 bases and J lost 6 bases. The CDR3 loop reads CASSTRTSGGAVEQYF. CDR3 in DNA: TGTGCCAGCAGCACCCGGACTAGCGGGGGGGCAGTCGAGCAGTACTTC.

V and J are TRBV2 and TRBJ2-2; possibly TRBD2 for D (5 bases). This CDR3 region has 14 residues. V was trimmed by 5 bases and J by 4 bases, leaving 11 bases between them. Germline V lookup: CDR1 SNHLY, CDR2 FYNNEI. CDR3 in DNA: TGTGCCAGCAGTTGGATTGGAGGCACCGGGGAGCTGTTTTTT. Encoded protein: CASSWIGGTGELFF. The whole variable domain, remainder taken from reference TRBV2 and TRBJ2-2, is EPEVTQTPSHQVTQMGQEVILRCVPISNHLYFYWYRQILGQKVEFLVSFYNNEISEKSEIFDDQFSVERPDGSNFTLKIRSTKLEDSAMYFCASSWIGGTGELFFGEGSRLTVL.

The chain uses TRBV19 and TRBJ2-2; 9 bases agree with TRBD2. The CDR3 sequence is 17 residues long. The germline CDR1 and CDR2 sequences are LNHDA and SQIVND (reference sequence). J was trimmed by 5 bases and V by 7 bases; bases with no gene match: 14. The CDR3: CASTPYAGGDTTGELFF. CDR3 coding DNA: TGTGCCAGTACCCCCTATGCGGGAGGGGACACTACCGGGGAGCTGTTTTTT.

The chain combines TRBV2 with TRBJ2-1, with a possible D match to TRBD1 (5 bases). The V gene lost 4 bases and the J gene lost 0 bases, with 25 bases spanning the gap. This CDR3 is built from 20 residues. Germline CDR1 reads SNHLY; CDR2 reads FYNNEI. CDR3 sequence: CASSVKDTYTLLSSYNEQFF. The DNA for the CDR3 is TGTGCCAGCAGTGTAAAGGACACTTACACCTTATTAAGCTCCTACAATGAGCAGTTCTTC.

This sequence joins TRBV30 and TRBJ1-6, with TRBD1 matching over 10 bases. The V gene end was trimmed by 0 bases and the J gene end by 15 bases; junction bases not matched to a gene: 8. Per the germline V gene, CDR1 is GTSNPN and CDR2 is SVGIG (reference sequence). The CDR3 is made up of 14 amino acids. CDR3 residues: CAWSVSGQGQILHF. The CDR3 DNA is TGTGCCTGGAGTGTATCGGGACAGGGGCAGATCCTCCACTTT. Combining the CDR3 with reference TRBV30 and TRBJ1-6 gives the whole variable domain SQTIHQWPATLVQPVGSPLSLECTVEGTSNPNLYWYRQAAGRGLQLLFYSVGIGQISSEVPQNLSASRPQDRQFILSSKKLLLSDSGFYLCAWSVSGQGQILHFGNGTRLTVT.

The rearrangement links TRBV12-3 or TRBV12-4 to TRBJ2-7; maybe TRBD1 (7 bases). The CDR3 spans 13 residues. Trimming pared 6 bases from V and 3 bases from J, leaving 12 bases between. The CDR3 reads CASSQGGLYEQYF. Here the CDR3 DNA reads TGTGCCAGCAGCCAGGGGGGACTCTACGAGCAGTACTTC.

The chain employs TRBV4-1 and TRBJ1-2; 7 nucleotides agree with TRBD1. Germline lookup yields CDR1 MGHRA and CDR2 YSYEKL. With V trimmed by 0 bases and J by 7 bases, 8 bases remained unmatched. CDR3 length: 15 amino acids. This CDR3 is CASSQEGTVMFGYTF. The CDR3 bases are TGCGCCAGCAGCCAAGAAGGGACAGTTATGTTTGGCTACACCTTC.

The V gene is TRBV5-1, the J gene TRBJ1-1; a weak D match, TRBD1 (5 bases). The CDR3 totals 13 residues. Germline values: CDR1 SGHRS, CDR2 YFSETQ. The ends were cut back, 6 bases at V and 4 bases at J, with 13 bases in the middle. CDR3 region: CASTLMGGTEAFF. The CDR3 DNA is TGCGCCAGCACTCTGATGGGGGGCACTGAAGCTTTCTTT.

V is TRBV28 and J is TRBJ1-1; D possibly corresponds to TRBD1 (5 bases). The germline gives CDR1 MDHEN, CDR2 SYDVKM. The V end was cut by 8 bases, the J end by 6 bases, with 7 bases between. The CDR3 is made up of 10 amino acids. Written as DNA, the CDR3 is TGTGCCAGCGGCAGGGCTGAAGCTTTCTTT. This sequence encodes CASGRAEAFF. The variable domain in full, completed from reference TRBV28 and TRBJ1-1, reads DVKVTQSSRYLVKRTGEKVFLECVQDMDHENMFWYRQDPGLGLRLIYFSYDVKMKEKGDIPEGYSVSREKKERFSLILESASTNQTSMYLCASGRAEAFFGQGTRLTVV.